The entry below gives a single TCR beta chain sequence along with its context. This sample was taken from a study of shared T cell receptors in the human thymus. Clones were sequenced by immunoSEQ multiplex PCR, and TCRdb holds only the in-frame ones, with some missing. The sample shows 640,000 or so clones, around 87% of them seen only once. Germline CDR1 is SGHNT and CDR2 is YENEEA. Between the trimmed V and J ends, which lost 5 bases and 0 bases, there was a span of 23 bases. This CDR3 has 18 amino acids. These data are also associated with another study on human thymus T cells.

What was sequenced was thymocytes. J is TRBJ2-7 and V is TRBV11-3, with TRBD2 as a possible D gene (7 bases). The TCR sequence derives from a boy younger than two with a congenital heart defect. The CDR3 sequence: CASSREGRWRGPSYEQYF. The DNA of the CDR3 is TGTGCCAGCAGCAGAGAGGGGCGTTGGCGGGGGCCCTCCTACGAGCAGTACTTC.